This TCR beta chain was captured in a study of blood T cells in healthy people across ages. Study outcomes and limitations: Significant beta diversity loss was already apparent by age roughly 38, declining roughly linearly.

The CDR3 has 14 residues. Germline values: CDR1 SGHDT, CDR2 YYEEEE. A second roughly 6 to 12 cycle PCR used barcoded and J-beta primers. Each CDR3 protein is one row after TCRdb ran MiXCR on the 5' RACE reads. The sample includes approximately 780,000 distinct CDR3 sequences, 20% to 30% of them seen just once. In the case of this clonotype: The antigen remains unidentified.

These data also formed part of another study, on T cells of mothers and their children. From that report: The M1S primer of the second PCR added sample barcodes and 2-4 random nucleotides.

This chain uses TRBV5-6 with TRBJ2-5; TRBD1 might be the D (6 bases). With the DNA end fitting TRBJ2-7 better, the J assignment may be wrong. The sample taken for sequencing was blood. The TCR sequence derives from a boy aged 5-17 years in good health. The chain's CDR3 is CASNSQGIAYEQYF. The DNA of the CDR3 is TGTGCCAGCAACTCACAGGGTATTGCCTACGAGCAGTACTTC.